Shown below are 5 T cell receptor beta chains from a single sample sequenced in a study of beta chain features in type 1 diabetes. Every isolated RNA sample was fully reverse transcribed, so sequencing captured expressed TCRB transcripts. Sequencing used immunoSEQ multiplex PCR; TCRdb keeps in-frame clones, though not all of them. The sample has 860,000 or so clones, around a sixth seen once; the top ten hold about 0.025%. Material for sequencing was naive CD4+ T cells from blood. The receptors come from a woman under 30 in good health.

This clone has a handful of counts. The chain couples TRBV18 to TRBJ2-2; maybe TRBD1 (5 bases). Germline loops: CDR1 KGHSH, CDR2 LQKENI. Trimming took off 3 bases at V and 0 bases at J, with 8 bases between the two ends. This CDR3 has 15 amino acids. The DNA of the CDR3 is TGTGCCAGCTCACCTCTGGGGCCGAACACCGGGGAGCTGTTTTTT. It translates to CASSPLGPNTGELFF.

A few counts support this clone. This rearrangement joins TRBV21-1 to TRBJ2-5; TRBD1 is the table's D call, not checked against the DNA. TRBV21-1 is a listed pseudogene. CDR3 length: 16 residues. The CDR3 nucleotides are TGTGCCAGCAGCCCCCTCGGGCAGGGGGAGGAAGAGACCCAGTACTTC. Translated, it gives CASSPLGQGEEETQYF.

This clone was seen more than once but under ten times. The chain joins TRBV6-1 to TRBJ1-3; the D is unclear. Trimming cost V 6 bases and J 1 base, with 10 bases left between them. CDR1 and CDR2 (germline): MNHNS, SASEGT. This CDR3 comprises 14 residues. The chain's CDR3 is CASSVNRSGNTIYF. The DNA for the CDR3 is TGTGCCAGCAGCGTAAATAGATCTGGAAACACCATATATTTT.

This clone was detected only once. CDR3 loop: CASSLLGDGNTEAFF. The CDR3 bases are TGTGCCAGCAGCTTACTTGGAGACGGGAACACTGAAGCTTTCTTT. V is TRBV7-9 and J is TRBJ1-1; the D is unclear. Germline V gives CDR1 SEHNR, CDR2 FQNEAQ (reference sequence). The CDR3 is made up of 15 amino acids. V lost 2 bases to trimming and J lost 1 base, with 11 bases between them.

This clone was found many times. This chain links TRBV7-9 with TRBJ2-3; D unclear. There are 12 residues in the CDR3. Germline values: CDR1 SEHNR, CDR2 FQNEAQ (reference sequence). Between the trimmed V and J ends, which lost 5 bases and 11 bases, there was a span of 14 bases. The CDR3 spells CASSPLGSMQYF. For the CDR3, the DNA is TGTGCCAGCAGCCCCCTCGGATCGATGCAGTATTTT.